This TCR beta chain appears in the sequencing data of a study of cytomegalovirus exposure and HLA in healthy donors. Points from the study as a whole: The authors later linked a missense DCLRE1C variant to TCR beta V- and J-gene trimming.

This CDR3 region has 17 residues. Germline loops: CDR1 SQVTM, CDR2 ANQGSEA. V lost 2 bases, J lost 1 base, and 12 bases stayed unmatched. 60 Vbeta and 13 Jbeta primers were used in PCR. Clones were read by immunoSEQ multiplex PCR, and TCRdb kept only the in-frame ones, dropping some. The data contain about 100,000 clones, approximately 70% of them singletons. For this clone: The antigen is not known.

This receptor was taken from a middle-aged man in good health and CMV-seropositive. Sequences were obtained from PBMCs. This chain uses TRBV29-1 with TRBJ2-7, with 9 bases identical to TRBD2. CDR3 sequence reads: CSVETSAKTSGSYEQYF. In DNA form, the CDR3 reads TGCAGCGTTGAAACCTCCGCAAAGACTAGCGGTTCCTACGAGCAGTACTTC.